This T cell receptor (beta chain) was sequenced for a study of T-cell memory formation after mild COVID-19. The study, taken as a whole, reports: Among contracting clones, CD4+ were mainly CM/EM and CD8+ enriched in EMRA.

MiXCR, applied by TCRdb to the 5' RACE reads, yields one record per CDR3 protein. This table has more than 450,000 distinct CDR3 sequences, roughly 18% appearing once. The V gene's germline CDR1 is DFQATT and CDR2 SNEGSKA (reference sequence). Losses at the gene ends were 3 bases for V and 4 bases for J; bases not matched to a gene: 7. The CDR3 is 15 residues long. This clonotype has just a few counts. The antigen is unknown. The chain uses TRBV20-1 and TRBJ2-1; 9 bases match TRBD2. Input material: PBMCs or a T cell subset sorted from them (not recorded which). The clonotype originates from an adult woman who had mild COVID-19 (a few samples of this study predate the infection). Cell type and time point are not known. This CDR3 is CSASMLLAGYNEQFF. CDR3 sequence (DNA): TGCAGTGCTAGTATGTTACTAGCGGGTTACAATGAGCAGTTCTTC.